This record covers a single T cell receptor (beta chain). Its antigen is not known. Trimming left V 0 bases short and J 0 bases short, with 11 bases between. Germline CDR1 reads LGHNA; CDR2 reads YSLEER. This CDR3 comprises 16 residues. This record belongs to a study of blood T cells in healthy people across ages. Study results and limitations: It was held that the diversity estimates obtained from one million T cells were underestimates. Using unsorted PBMCs precluded a conclusive naive versus antigen-experienced comparison.

The authors ran a second PCR of roughly 7 to 11 cycles using a sample-barcoded 5' primer and a J-beta primer mix. TCRdb reprocessed the 5' RACE reads via MiXCR and lists one record per CDR3 protein. The sample includes about 800,000 distinct CDR3 sequences, roughly 25% seen only once; the top ten take roughly 3.5%. In terms of origin and age, donors were healthy Caucasian individuals from Russia aged 6 to 90. The same sample was also used in a study of T cells of mothers and their children. That work adds: For unrelated pairs as for related ones, thymic selection shapes TCR recombination output similarly.

This TCR came from a boy younger than 18 in good health. V and J are TRBV4-3 and TRBJ1-1, with unresolved D. Sequencing was performed on blood. This CDR3 is CASSQDPDTLNTEAFF. In DNA, the CDR3 is TGCGCCAGCAGCCAAGATCCCGACACGCTGAACACTGAAGCTTTCTTT.